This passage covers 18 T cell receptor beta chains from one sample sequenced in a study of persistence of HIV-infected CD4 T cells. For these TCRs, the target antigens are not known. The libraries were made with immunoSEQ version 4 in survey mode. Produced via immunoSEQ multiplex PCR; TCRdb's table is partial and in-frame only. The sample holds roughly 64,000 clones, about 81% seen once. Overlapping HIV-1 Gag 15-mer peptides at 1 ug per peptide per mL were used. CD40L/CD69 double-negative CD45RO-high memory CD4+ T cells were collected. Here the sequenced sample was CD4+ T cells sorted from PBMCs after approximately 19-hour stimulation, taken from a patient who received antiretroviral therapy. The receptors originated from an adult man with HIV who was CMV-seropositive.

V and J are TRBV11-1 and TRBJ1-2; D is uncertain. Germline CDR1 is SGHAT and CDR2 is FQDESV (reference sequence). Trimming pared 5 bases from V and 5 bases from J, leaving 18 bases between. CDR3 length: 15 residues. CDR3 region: CASSPRVGWEYGYTF. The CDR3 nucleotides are TGTGCCAGCAGCCCGAGGGTAGGATGGGAATATGGCTACACCTTC.

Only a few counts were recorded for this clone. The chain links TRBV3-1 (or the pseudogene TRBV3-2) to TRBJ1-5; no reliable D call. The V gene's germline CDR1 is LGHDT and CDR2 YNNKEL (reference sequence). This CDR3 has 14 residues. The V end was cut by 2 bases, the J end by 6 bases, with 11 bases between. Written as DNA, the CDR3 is TGTGCCAGCAGCCAATTTGAGGGTAGTCAGCCCCAGCATTTT. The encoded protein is CASSQFEGSQPQHF.

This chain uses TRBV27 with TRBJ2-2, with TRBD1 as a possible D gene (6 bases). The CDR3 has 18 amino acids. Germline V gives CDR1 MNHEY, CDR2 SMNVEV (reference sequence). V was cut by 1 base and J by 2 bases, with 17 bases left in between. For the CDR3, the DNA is TGTGCCAGCAGTTTATTAGGCAGGGGCCTCTCTAACACCGGGGAGCTGTTTTTT. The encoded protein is CASSLLGRGLSNTGELFF.

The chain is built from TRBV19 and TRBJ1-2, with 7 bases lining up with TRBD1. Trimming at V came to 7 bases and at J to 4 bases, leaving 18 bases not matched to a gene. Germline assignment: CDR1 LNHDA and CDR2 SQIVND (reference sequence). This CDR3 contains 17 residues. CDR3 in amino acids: CASTKLYSGQVPYGYTF. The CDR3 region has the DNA TGTGCCAGTACTAAATTATACAGCGGACAGGTCCCCTATGGCTACACCTTC.

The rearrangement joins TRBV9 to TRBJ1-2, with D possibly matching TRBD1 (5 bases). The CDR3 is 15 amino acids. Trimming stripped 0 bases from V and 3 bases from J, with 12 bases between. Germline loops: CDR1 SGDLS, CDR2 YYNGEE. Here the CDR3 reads CASSVEAGYHYGYTF. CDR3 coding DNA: TGTGCCAGCAGCGTAGAGGCAGGGTATCACTATGGCTACACCTTC.

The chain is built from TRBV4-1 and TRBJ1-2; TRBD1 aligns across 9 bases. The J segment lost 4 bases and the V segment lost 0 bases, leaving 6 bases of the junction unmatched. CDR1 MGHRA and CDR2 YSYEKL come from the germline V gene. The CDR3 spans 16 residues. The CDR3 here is CASSQDLTGGFYGYTF. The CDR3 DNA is TGCGCCAGCAGCCAAGATCTAACAGGGGGCTTCTATGGCTACACCTTC.

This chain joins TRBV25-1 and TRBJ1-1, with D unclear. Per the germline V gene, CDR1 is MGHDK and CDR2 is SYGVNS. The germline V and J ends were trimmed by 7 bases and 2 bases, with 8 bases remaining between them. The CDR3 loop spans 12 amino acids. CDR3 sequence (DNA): TGTGCCAGCAAAATGGGAAACACTGAAGCTTTCTTT. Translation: CASKMGNTEAFF.

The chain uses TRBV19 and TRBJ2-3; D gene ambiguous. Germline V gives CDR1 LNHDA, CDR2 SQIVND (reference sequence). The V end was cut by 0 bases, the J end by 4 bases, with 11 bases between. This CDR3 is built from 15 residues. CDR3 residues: CASSIDPAVADTQYF. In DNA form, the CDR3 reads TGTGCCAGTAGTATAGATCCCGCAGTTGCAGATACGCAGTATTTT.

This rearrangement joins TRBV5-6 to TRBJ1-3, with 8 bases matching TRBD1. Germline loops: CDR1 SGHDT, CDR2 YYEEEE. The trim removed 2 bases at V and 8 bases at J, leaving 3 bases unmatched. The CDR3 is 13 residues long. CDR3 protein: CASSFRQGHTIYF. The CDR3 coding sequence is TGTGCCAGCAGCTTTCGACAGGGGCACACCATATATTTT.

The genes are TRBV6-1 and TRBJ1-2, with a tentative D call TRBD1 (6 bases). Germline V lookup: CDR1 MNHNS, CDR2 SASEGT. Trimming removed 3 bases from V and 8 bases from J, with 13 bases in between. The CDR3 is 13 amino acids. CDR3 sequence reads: CASSEVGGRGYTF. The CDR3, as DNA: TGTGCCAGCAGTGAGGTGGGGGGCCGGGGCTACACCTTC.

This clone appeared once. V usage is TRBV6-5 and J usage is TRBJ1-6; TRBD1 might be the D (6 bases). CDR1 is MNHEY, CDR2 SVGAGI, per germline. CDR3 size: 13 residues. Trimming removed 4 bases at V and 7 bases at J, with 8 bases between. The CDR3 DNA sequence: TGTGCCAGCAGTTCCCAGGGGAATTCACCCCTCCACTTT. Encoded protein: CASSSQGNSPLHF.

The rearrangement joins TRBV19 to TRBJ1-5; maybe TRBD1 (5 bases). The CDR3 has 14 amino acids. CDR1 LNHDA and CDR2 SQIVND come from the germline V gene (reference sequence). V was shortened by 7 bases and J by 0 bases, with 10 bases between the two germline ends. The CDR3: CASKTVNSNQPQHF. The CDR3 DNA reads TGTGCCAGTAAGACAGTCAATAGCAATCAGCCCCAGCATTTT.

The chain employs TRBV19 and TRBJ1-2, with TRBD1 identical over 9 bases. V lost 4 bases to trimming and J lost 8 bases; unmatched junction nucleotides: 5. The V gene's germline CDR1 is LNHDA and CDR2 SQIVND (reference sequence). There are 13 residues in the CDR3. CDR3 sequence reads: CASSTTGGNGYTF. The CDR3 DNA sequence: TGTGCCAGTAGTACGACAGGGGGGAACGGCTACACCTTC.

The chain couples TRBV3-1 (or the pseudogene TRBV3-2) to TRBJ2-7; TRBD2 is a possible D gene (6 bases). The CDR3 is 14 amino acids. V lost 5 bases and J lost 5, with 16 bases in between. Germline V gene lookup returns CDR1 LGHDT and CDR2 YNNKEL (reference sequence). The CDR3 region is CASSSRGRDHEQYF. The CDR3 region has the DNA TGTGCCAGCAGCTCGCGGGGAAGGGATCACGAGCAGTACTTC.

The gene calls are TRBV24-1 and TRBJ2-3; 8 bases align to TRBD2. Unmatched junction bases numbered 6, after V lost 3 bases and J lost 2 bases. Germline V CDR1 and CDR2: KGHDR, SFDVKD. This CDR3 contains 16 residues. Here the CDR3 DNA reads TGTGCCACCAGTGATAAGGCGGGGGGTCTCACAGATACGCAGTATTTT. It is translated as CATSDKAGGLTDTQYF.

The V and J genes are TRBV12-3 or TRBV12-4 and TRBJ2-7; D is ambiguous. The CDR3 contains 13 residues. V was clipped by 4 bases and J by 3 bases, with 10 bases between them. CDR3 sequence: CASSYLTSYEQYF. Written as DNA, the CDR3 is TGTGCCAGCAGTTACTTGACCAGCTACGAGCAGTACTTC.

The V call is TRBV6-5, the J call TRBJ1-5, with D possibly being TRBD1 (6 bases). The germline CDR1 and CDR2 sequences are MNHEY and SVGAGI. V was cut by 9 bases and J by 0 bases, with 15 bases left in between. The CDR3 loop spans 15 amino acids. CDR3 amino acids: CASTRQANSNQPQHF. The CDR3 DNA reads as TGTGCCAGTACTAGACAGGCAAATAGCAATCAGCCCCAGCATTTT.

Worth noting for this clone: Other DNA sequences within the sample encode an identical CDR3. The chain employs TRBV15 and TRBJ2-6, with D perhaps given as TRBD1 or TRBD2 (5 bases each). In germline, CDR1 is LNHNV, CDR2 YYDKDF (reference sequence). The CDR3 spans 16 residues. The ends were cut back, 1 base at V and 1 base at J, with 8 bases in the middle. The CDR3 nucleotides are TGTGCCACCAGCAGAGGGGGGTCATCTGGGGCCAACGTCCTGACTTTC. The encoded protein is CATSRGGSSGANVLTF.